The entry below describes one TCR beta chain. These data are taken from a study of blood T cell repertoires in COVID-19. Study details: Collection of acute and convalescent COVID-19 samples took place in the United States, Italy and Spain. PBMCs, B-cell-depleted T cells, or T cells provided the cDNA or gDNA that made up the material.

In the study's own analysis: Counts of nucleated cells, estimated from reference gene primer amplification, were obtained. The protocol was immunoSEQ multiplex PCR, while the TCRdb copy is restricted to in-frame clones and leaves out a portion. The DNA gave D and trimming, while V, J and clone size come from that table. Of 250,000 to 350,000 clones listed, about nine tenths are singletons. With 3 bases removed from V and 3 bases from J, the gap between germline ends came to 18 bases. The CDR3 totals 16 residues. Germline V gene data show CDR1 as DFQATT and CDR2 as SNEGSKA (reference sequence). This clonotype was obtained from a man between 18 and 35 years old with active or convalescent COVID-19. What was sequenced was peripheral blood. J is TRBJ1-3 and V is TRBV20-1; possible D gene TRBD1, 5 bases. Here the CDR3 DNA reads TGCAGTGCTAGTGCCCCATCAACAAGGGGTGGAAACACCATATATTTT. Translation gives CSASAPSTRGGNTIYF.